One sample yielded the 9 T cell receptor beta chains listed below, sequenced in a study of T-cell reconstitution after alpha-beta-depleted transplantation in children. Unique molecular identifiers were incorporated during preparation of the TCRbeta library. One entry per CDR3 protein results from TCRdb running MiXCR on the PCR reads. Seen here are approximately 17,000 distinct CDR3 sequences, around 8% observed once, and the top ten hold just over 35%. The sample consisted of PBMCs, mostly from graft donor cells, taken 60 days after TCRalphabeta/CD19-depleted stem cell transplant. The receptors stem from a boy under two years old who had a stem cell transplant for Wiskott-Aldrich syndrome, so the T cells may come from the graft donor.

This clonotype was seen at least ten times. V gene TRBV14 combines with J gene TRBJ1-1; perhaps TRBD1 as D (5 bases). The CDR3 covers 17 residues. CDR1 SGHDN and CDR2 FVKESK come from the germline V gene. The V gene lost 0 bases and the J gene lost 2 bases, with 16 bases spanning the gap. The CDR3 DNA reads TGTGCCAGCAGCCAAGATCGGAATGCAGGGATAAACACTGAAGCTTTCTTT. Amino acid sequence: CASSQDRNAGINTEAFF.

This clonotype was picked up many times. The chain employs TRBV10-3 and TRBJ1-1; perhaps TRBD1 as D (6 bases). This CDR3 is built from 14 residues. Germline CDR1 and CDR2: ENHRY and SYGVKD. Trimming shortened V by 10 bases and J by 3 bases, and 18 bases separated the two germline ends. Written as DNA, the CDR3 is TGTGCCACCGGGGGGGCAGGGCAAGACACTGAAGCTTTCTTT. Translation: CATGGAGQDTEAFF.

This clonotype was recorded many times. This sequence joins TRBV20-1 and TRBJ2-1; maybe TRBD2 (5 bases). Trimming cost V 3 bases and J 4 bases, with 16 bases left between them. The germline CDR1 and CDR2 sequences are DFQATT and SNEGSKA (reference sequence). The CDR3 contains 15 residues. Written as DNA, the CDR3 is TGCAGTGCTAGCGGGAAGCCCCAAGGATACAATGAGCAGTTCTTC. Protein sequence: CSASGKPQGYNEQFF.

At least ten counts were recorded for this clonotype. The gene calls are TRBV5-1 and TRBJ2-3, with TRBD2 identical over 9 bases. Trimming took 0 bases from V and 0 from J; bases not matched to a gene: 2. The length of the CDR3 is 16 residues. CDR1 is SGHRS and CDR2 is YFSETQ in the germline V gene. The DNA for the CDR3 is TGCGCCAGCAGCTTGGGACTAGCGGAGAGCACAGATACGCAGTATTTT. It translates to CASSLGLAESTDTQYF.

The table lists this clonotype with many counts. The chain is built from TRBV7-9 and TRBJ2-5; no definite D call. The CDR3 extends over 15 amino acids. The germline V gene encodes CDR1 SEHNR and CDR2 FQNEAQ (reference sequence). The V end was cut by 2 bases, the J end by 1 base, with 11 bases between. In DNA, the CDR3 is TGTGCCAGCAGCTTATCCAGAGCGTTCCAAGAGACCCAGTACTTC. Its translation: CASSLSRAFQETQYF. The full variable domain, its missing parts supplied by reference TRBV7-9 and TRBJ2-5, is DTGVSQNPRHKITKRGQNVTFRCDPISEHNRLYWYRQTLGQGPEFLTYFQNEAQLEKSRLLSDRFSAERPKGSFSTLEIQRTEQGDSAMYLCASSLSRAFQETQYFGPGTRLLVL.

The chain combines TRBV10-3 with TRBJ1-1; possible D gene TRBD1, 5 bases. Germline V gives CDR1 ENHRY, CDR2 SYGVKD. The CDR3 consists of 13 residues. V was shortened by 6 bases and J by 7 bases, with 15 bases between the two germline ends. CDR3 sequence (DNA): TGTGCCATCAGGGGGGGGGAAACGAATGAAGCTTTCTTT. Encoded protein: CAIRGGETNEAFF.

The V call is TRBV28, the J call TRBJ2-5, with D possibly TRBD2 on 7 matching bases. Trimming left V 2 bases short and J 1 base short, with 8 bases between. Germline V lookup: CDR1 MDHEN, CDR2 SYDVKM. The CDR3 covers 14 residues. In DNA, the CDR3 is TGTGCCAGCAGTTTAGCGGGGGCCCAAGAGACCCAGTACTTC. Its translation is CASSLAGAQETQYF.

This clonotype has at least ten counts. The chain recombines TRBV7-9 with TRBJ2-5, with 10 bases matching TRBD2. The germline V gene encodes CDR1 SEHNR and CDR2 FQNEAQ (reference sequence). Trimming removed 8 bases from V and 5 bases from J; junction bases left unmatched: 2. This CDR3 spans 12 amino acids. The CDR3 loop reads CASEREGETQYF. The CDR3 DNA follows: TGTGCCAGCGAGCGGGAGGGGGAGACCCAGTACTTC.

The chain uses TRBV19 and TRBJ1-1; D ambiguous. This CDR3 is built from 14 residues. V lost 7 bases to trimming and J lost 6 bases, with 18 bases between them. Germline CDR1 reads LNHDA; CDR2 reads SQIVND (reference sequence). The CDR3 coding sequence is TGTGCCAGTAACTGGGGATTCAGGTACTCTGAAGCTTTCTTT. Its translation is CASNWGFRYSEAFF.